One and the same sample provided the 22 T cell receptor beta chains below, sequenced in a study of blood T cell repertoires in COVID-19. Sequencing was performed with immunoSEQ multiplex PCR; in TCRdb, only in-frame clones are kept and a portion is missing. The sample has about 15,000 clones; roughly 90% are singletons. Sequenced input: peripheral blood. Receptors were obtained from a human donor in a cohort sampled during active COVID-19.

V gene TRBV6-5 combines with J gene TRBJ1-1, with D possibly matching TRBD1 (6 bases). This CDR3 has 12 residues. Germline CDR1 is MNHEY and CDR2 is SVGAGI. V lost 6 bases, J lost 11 bases, and 16 bases lay in between. In nucleotides, the CDR3 is TGTGCCAGCAGGACCTCCGGGGGGGCGGCTTTCTTT. Amino acids: CASRTSGGAAFF.

The rearrangement uses TRBV25-1 and TRBJ1-6, with D possibly being TRBD1 (6 bases). V shed 5 bases and J shed 7 bases, with 15 bases lying between them. Germline V gives CDR1 MGHDK, CDR2 SYGVNS. The CDR3 is 15 residues long. The CDR3 sequence: CASSPQGSENSPLHF. In nucleotides, the CDR3 is TGTGCCAGCAGTCCACAGGGTTCGGAGAATTCACCCCTCCACTTT.

The chain uses TRBV18 and TRBJ2-2; D unresolved. Germline assignment: CDR1 KGHSH and CDR2 LQKENI. V was trimmed by 2 bases and J by 4 bases, leaving 5 bases between them. This CDR3 comprises 13 residues. The CDR3 region is CASSPGPTGELFF. CDR3 bases: TGTGCCAGCTCACCAGGGCCCACCGGGGAGCTGTTTTTT.

Comments on this clone: Its ends do not fully match the called genes, so a read error is possible. J is TRBJ2-5 and V is TRBV7-7; 7 nucleotides agree with TRBD2. This CDR3 contains 15 residues. Per the germline V gene, CDR1 is SSHAT and CDR2 is FNYEAQ (reference sequence). The CDR3 loop is CASSLAWGGQETQYF. CDR3 nucleotides: TGTGCTAGCAGCTTAGCTTGGGGGGGCCAAGAGACCCAGTACTTC.

The rearrangement joins TRBV19 to TRBJ1-1; 7 positions agree with TRBD1. CDR1 is LNHDA, CDR2 SQIVND, per germline (reference sequence). The CDR3 is 15 amino acids. V lost 4 bases to trimming and J lost 7 bases; unmatched junction nucleotides: 12. The CDR3 loop reads CASSTHRGRTVEAFF. The CDR3 DNA sequence: TGTGCCAGTAGTACTCACAGGGGCCGTACCGTTGAAGCTTTCTTT.

The table lists this clone with a count of one. The chain uses TRBV19 and TRBJ1-4; D is unclear. Per germline, CDR1 LNHDA and CDR2 SQIVND (reference sequence). The CDR3 is made up of 16 amino acids. The germline V and J ends were trimmed by 3 bases and 3 bases, with 14 bases remaining between them. CDR3: CASSIGSGESNEKLFF. The CDR3 DNA sequence: TGTGCCAGTAGTATCGGTAGCGGCGAATCTAATGAAAAACTGTTTTTT.

V usage is TRBV25-1 and J usage is TRBJ2-4; TRBD2 is a possible D gene (5 bases). Germline values: CDR1 MGHDK, CDR2 SYGVNS. The CDR3 spans 14 residues. V dropped 5 bases and J dropped 8 bases, with 16 bases sitting between them. CDR3 bases: TGTGCCAGCAGTACAAAAGCTCGGGGTGACATTCAGTACTTC. This translates into CASSTKARGDIQYF. Full variable domain (rest looked up from reference TRBV25-1 and TRBJ2-4): EADIYQTPRYLVIGTGKKITLECSQTMGHDKMYWYQQDPGMELHLIHYSYGVNSTEKGDLSSESTVSRIRTEHFPLTLESARPSHTSQYLCASSTKARGDIQYFGAGTRLSVL.

Regarding this clone: The DNA is omitted, as the CDR3 cannot be located on it reliably, and the CDR3 follows TCRdb's listing. The genes are TRBV6-2 or TRBV6-3 and TRBJ1-2. Germline values: CDR1 MNHEY, CDR2 SVGEGT. Both ends counted, the CDR3 spans 13 residues. CDR3 sequence: CASSSSGNYGYTF.

This clone was counted a single time. The V and J genes are TRBV5-1 and TRBJ2-1; 11 nucleotides line up with TRBD1. Germline V lookup: CDR1 SGHRS, CDR2 YFSETQ. V lost 4 bases, J lost 7 bases, and 10 bases stayed unmatched. The CDR3 totals 16 residues. The CDR3 region is CASSPGQGARENEQFF. In nucleotides, the CDR3 is TGCGCCAGCAGCCCCGGACAGGGGGCGCGGGAAAATGAGCAGTTCTTC.

This chain joins TRBV11-1 and TRBJ1-1; D not certain. V was pared by 1 base and J by 0 bases, with 9 bases between. CDR3 length: 15 amino acids. The germline V gene encodes CDR1 SGHAT and CDR2 FQDESV (reference sequence). Here the CDR3 DNA reads TGTGCCAGCAGCTTAGAGCGGGCAGTGAACACTGAAGCTTTCTTT. This translates into CASSLERAVNTEAFF.

The chain couples TRBV5-1 to TRBJ1-2; TRBD1 is a possible D gene (5 bases). CDR1 SGHRS and CDR2 YFSETQ come from the germline V gene. Between the trimmed V and J ends, which lost 0 bases and 8 bases, there was a span of 11 bases. CDR3 size: 13 residues. CDR3 coding DNA: TGCGCCAGCAGCTTGGAGGCAGGGCGCGGCTACACCTTC. As protein: CASSLEAGRGYTF.

The rearrangement uses TRBV7-3 and TRBJ1-2; weak D call: TRBD1 (5 bases). Germline V gene data show CDR1 as SGHTA and CDR2 as FQGTGA. V dropped 4 bases and J dropped 2 bases, with 14 bases sitting between them. The CDR3 is 15 residues long. The CDR3 is CASSSNTGGNYGYTF. The DNA of the CDR3 is TGTGCCAGCAGCTCTAACACTGGGGGGAACTATGGCTACACCTTC.

This sequence joins TRBV7-2 and TRBJ2-1, with TRBD1 identical over 10 bases. This CDR3 has 15 residues. V was pared by 5 bases and J by 4 bases, with 5 bases of the junction left unmatched. Germline CDR1 is SGHTA and CDR2 is FQGNSA. The CDR3 DNA reads as TGTGCCAGCAGCCTCCGGGACAGGGGTTACAATGAGCAGTTCTTC. Its translation is CASSLRDRGYNEQFF.

The count of this clone is one. The CDR3 DNA follows: TGTGCCTGGGGACTAGCCATCCAAGAGACCCAGTACTTC. Translation: CAWGLAIQETQYF. The V call is TRBV30, the J call TRBJ2-5, with 8 bases that match TRBD2. Losses at the gene ends were 5 bases for V and 1 base for J; bases not matched to a gene: 3. Germline V gene data show CDR1 as GTSNPN and CDR2 as SVGIG (reference sequence). This CDR3 spans 13 amino acids.

Of note for this clone: A read error may produce the germline difference seen at one junction end. The V call is TRBV5-4, the J call TRBJ2-1; D is unclear. The CDR3 has 10 amino acids. Germline V gene data show CDR1 as SGHNT and CDR2 as YYREEE (reference sequence). CDR3 loop: CASSLAARVF. DNA of the CDR3: TGTGCCAGCAGCTTGGCCGCTCGGGTCTTC. Drawing the rest from reference TRBV5-4 and TRBJ2-1, the complete variable domain is ETGVTQSPTHLIKTRGQQVTLRCSSQSGHNTVSWYQQALGQGPQFIFQYYREEENGRGNFPPRFSGLQFPNYSSELNVNALELDDSALYLCASSLAARVFGPGTRLTVL.

The rearrangement joins TRBV6-1 to TRBJ2-7, with D tentatively TRBD2 (7 bases). This CDR3 is built from 16 residues. The germline V gene has CDR1 MNHNS and CDR2 SASEGT. The germline V and J ends were trimmed by 0 bases and 2 bases, with 14 bases remaining between them. As DNA, the CDR3 is TGTGCCAGCAGTGAAGCAGGGCGGGGGCCAACCTACGAGCAGTACTTC. Its protein product is CASSEAGRGPTYEQYF.

This chain uses TRBV7-9 with TRBJ2-2, with a possible D match to TRBD1 (6 bases). The V gene's germline CDR1 is SEHNR and CDR2 FQNEAQ (reference sequence). V shed 2 bases and J shed 4 bases, with 8 bases lying between them. The CDR3 consists of 14 residues. CDR3 protein: CASSLWTVTGELFF. CDR3 in DNA: TGTGCCAGCAGCTTATGGACAGTCACCGGGGAGCTGTTTTTT.

The chain recombines TRBV25-1 with TRBJ2-7; 7 nucleotides match TRBD1. Per germline, CDR1 MGHDK and CDR2 SYGVNS. Germline trimming cut 3 bases from V and 3 bases from J; bases unmatched to any gene: 8. The CDR3 length is 15 residues. CDR3 sequence: CASSESGTEYYEQYF. In nucleotides, the CDR3 is TGTGCCAGCAGTGAGTCCGGGACAGAGTACTACGAGCAGTACTTC.

The genes are TRBV3-1 (or the pseudogene TRBV3-2) and TRBJ1-4, with 9 bases aligning to TRBD1. Germline V gene lookup returns CDR1 LGHDT and CDR2 YNNKEL (reference sequence). J was trimmed by 10 bases and V by 1 base; bases with no gene match: 10. The CDR3 length is 16 residues. The CDR3, as DNA: TGTGCCAGCAGCCAAGGGGGACAGGGCGGGGTCGGAAAACTGTTTTTT. As protein: CASSQGGQGGVGKLFF.

The V and J genes are TRBV3-1 (or the pseudogene TRBV3-2) and TRBJ1-2; D not resolved. The CDR3 is 14 amino acids. V shed 3 bases and J shed 4 bases, with 12 bases lying between them. CDR1 LGHDT and CDR2 YNNKEL come from the germline V gene (reference sequence). The CDR3 nucleotides are TGTGCCAGCAGCCACTCATCGGGGTCCTATGGCTACACCTTC. The encoded protein is CASSHSSGSYGYTF.

The chain links TRBV25-1 to TRBJ2-1; the D gene is possibly TRBD1 (6 bases). Germline values: CDR1 MGHDK, CDR2 SYGVNS. The CDR3 is 14 residues long. Trimming shortened V by 6 bases and J by 3 bases, and 12 bases separated the two germline ends. The CDR3 sequence: CASRGTFNYNEQFF. DNA of the CDR3: TGTGCCAGCAGGGGGACATTTAACTACAATGAGCAGTTCTTC.

V is TRBV7-6 and J is TRBJ2-7, with TRBD1 matching over 10 bases. After removal of 5 bases from V and 6 bases from J, the junction contained 4 bases not matched to a gene. The CDR3 length is 13 residues. From germline, CDR1 is SGHVS and CDR2 FNYEAQ. Here the CDR3 reads CASSPGQGIEQYF. The CDR3 bases are TGTGCCAGCAGCCCGGGACAGGGGATCGAGCAGTACTTC.